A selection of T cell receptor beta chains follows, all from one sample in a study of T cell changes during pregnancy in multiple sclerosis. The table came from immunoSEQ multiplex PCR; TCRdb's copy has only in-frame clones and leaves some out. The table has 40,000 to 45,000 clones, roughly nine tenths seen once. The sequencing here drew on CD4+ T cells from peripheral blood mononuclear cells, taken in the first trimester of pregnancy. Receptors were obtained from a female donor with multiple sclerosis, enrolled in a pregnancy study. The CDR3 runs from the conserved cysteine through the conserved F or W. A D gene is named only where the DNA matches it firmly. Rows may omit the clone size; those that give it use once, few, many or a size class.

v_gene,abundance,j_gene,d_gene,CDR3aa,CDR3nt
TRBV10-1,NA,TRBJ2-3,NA,CASSERGSTDTQYF,TGCGCCAGCAGTGAGCGGGGAAGCACAGATACGCAGTATTTT
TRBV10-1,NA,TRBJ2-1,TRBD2,CASSDLWTSGRRNEQFF,TGCGCCAGCAGTGACCTCTGGACTAGCGGGAGGCGAAATGAGCAGTTCTTC
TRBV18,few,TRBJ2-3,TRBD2,CASSTTSGDPGTQYF,TGTGCCAGCTCAACGACTAGCGGGGACCCCGGTACGCAGTATTTT
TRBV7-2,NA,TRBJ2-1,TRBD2,CASSFGTSGRRRGNEQFF,TGTGCCAGCAGCTTTGGGACTAGCGGGAGGAGAAGAGGCAATGAGCAGTTCTTC
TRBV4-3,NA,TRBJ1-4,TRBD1,CASSQGDSNEKLFF,TGCGCCAGCAGCCAAGGGGACAGTAATGAAAAACTGTTTTTT
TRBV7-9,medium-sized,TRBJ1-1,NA,CASSPGGGGFMNTEAFF,TGTGCCAGCAGCCCCGGGGGGGGAGGATTCATGAACACTGAAGCTTTCTTT
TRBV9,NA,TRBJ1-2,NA,CASSPEQGGYGYTF,TGTGCCAGCAGCCCAGAACAGGGCGGCTATGGCTACACCTTC
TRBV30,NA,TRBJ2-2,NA,CAWSGLLGGGELFF,TGTGCCTGGAGCGGACTACTAGGAGGCGGGGAGCTGTTTTTT
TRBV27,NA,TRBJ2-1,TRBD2,CASSLTSANNEQFF,TGTGCCAGCAGTTTAACTAGCGCAAACAATGAGCAGTTCTTC
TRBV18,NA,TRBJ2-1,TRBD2,CASSPGSGTDNEQFF,TGTGCCAGCTCACCCGGTAGCGGGACCGACAATGAGCAGTTCTTC
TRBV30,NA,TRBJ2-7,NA,CAWSPLNRRVQYF,TGTGCCTGGAGTCCTCTCAACCGCAGGGTGCAGTACTTC
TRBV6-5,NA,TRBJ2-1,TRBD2,CASSYGREVSYNEQFF,TGTGCCAGCAGTTATGGGCGGGAGGTCTCCTACAATGAGCAGTTCTTC
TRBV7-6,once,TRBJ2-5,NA,CASSSWTSGEQYF,TGTGCCAGCAGCTCTTGGACCTCGGGAGAGCAGTACTTC
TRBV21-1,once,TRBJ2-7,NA,CASKTGQGTSGRPPYEQYF,TGTGCCAGCAAGACTGGACAGGGGACTAGCGGGAGGCCCCCCTACGAGCAGTACTTC
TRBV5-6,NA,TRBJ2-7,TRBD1,CASSFGQGANRYEQYF,TGTGCCAGCAGCTTTGGGCAGGGGGCGAACCGCTACGAGCAGTACTTC
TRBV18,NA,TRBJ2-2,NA,CASSQSVRTVQTGELFF,TGTGCCAGCTCACAAAGTGTACGGACAGTCCAGACCGGAGAGCTGTTTTTT
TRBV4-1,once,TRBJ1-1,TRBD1,CASSQVDREGTEAFF,TGCGCCAGTAGCCAAGTGGACAGGGAAGGGACTGAAGCTTTCTTT
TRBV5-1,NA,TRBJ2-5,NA,CASSLQETQYF,TGCGCCAGCAGCCTTCAGGAGACCCAGTACTTC
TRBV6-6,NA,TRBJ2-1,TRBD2,CASSYGGSRHNEQFF,TGTGCCAGCAGTTACGGCGGGAGTAGGCACAATGAGCAGTTCTTC
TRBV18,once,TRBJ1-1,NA,CASSPTEPNTEAFF,TGTGCCAGCTCACCCACAGAGCCGAACACTGAAGCTTTCTTT
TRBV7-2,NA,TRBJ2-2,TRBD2,CASSPSGGRIRTGELFF,TGTGCCAGCAGCCCCTCCGGCGGGAGGATTCGTACCGGGGAGCTGTTTTTT
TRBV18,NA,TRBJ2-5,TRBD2,CASSPPGLAGAKGETQYF,TGTGCCAGCTCACCTCCGGGACTAGCGGGCGCGAAGGGGGAGACCCAGTACTTC
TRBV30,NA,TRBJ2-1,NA,CAWSVEGNEQFF,TGTGCCTGGAGTGTGGAGGGGAATGAGCAGTTCTTC
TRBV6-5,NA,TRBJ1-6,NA,CASSRGQTDSPLHF,TGTGCCAGCAGCCGCGGACAAACTGATTCACCCCTCCACTTT
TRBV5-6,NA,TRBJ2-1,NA,CASSRGAGQNYNEQFF,TGTGCCAGCAGCCGCGGCGCGGGGCAAAACTACAATGAGCAGTTCTTC
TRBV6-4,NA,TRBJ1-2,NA,CASSDGMDSYGYTF,TGTGCCAGCAGTGACGGCATGGACAGCTATGGCTACACCTTC
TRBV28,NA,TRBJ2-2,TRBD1,CASSFDRVEELFF,TGTGCCAGCAGTTTCGACAGGGTGGAGGAGCTGTTTTTT
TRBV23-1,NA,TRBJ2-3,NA,CAPVVAGVTDTQYF,TGCGCCCCAGTGGTCGCAGGGGTCACAGATACGCAGTATTTT
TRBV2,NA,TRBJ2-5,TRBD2,CASSDGLAGGPGETQYF,TGTGCCAGCAGTGACGGACTAGCGGGAGGGCCTGGGGAGACCCAGTACTTC